A single sample gave rise to the 20 T cell receptor beta chains below, sequenced in a study of PD-L1 blockade in urothelial cancer. The method was immunoSEQ multiplex PCR; TCRdb's version includes in-frame clones alone and lacks a portion of them. This sample has roughly 67,000 clones, with approximately 84% found just once. Indicated time point: pretreatment peripheral blood. This specimen was PBMCs, taken around atezolizumab (anti-PD-L1) treatment. These receptor sequences come from a man in his sixties with urothelial cancer.

The chain recombines TRBV9 with TRBJ1-6; 8 nucleotides line up with TRBD1. Trimming took 4 bases from V and 7 from J; bases not matched to a gene: 7. Germline-derived CDR1 and CDR2 are SGDLS and YYNGEE. The CDR3 has 15 residues. The CDR3 loop reads CASSPGQGKNSPLHF. Written as DNA, the CDR3 is TGTGCCAGCAGCCCCGGACAGGGTAAAAATTCACCCCTCCACTTT.

The table lists this clone with a count of one. The chain recombines TRBV18 with TRBJ1-1, with 8 nucleotides matching TRBD1. The germline CDR1 and CDR2 sequences are KGHSH and LQKENI. The CDR3 runs to 16 residues. V shed 1 base, J shed 2 bases, and the junction held 6 bases outside the gene matches. As DNA, the CDR3 is TGTGCCAGCTCACCACTAAGTGGACAGGGTAACACTGAAGCTTTCTTT. It translates to CASSPLSGQGNTEAFF.

V is TRBV7-2 and J is TRBJ1-1; no firm D call. The CDR3 contains 14 residues. V was shortened by 2 bases and J by 0 bases, with 7 bases between the two germline ends. Germline CDR1 is SGHTA and CDR2 is FQGNSA. The CDR3 sequence is CASSLLGVNTEAFF. The CDR3 region has the DNA TGTGCCAGCAGCTTATTGGGCGTGAACACTGAAGCTTTCTTT.

V and J are TRBV7-2 and TRBJ1-6, with a weak D call TRBD1 (6 bases). The CDR3 extends over 14 amino acids. In germline, CDR1 is SGHTA, CDR2 FQGNSA. V gave up 8 bases and J gave up 0 bases, with 8 bases separating them. The CDR3 bases are TGTGCCAGCGGACAGAGCTCCTATAATTCACCCCTCCACTTT. This sequence encodes CASGQSSYNSPLHF. Combining the CDR3 with reference TRBV7-2 and TRBJ1-6 gives the whole variable domain GAGVSQSPSNKVTEKGKDVELRCDPISGHTALYWYRQSLGQGLEFLIYFQGNSAPDKSGLPSDRFSAERTGGSVSTLTIQRTQQEDSAVYLCASGQSSYNSPLHFGNGTRLTVT.

CDR3 bases: TGTGCCACCCGGGCGGGACAGGGTTTCCCCGGGGAGCTGTTTTTT. This codes for CATRAGQGFPGELFF. This sequence joins TRBV15 and TRBJ2-2, with TRBD1 matching over 9 bases. Unmatched junction bases numbered 10, after V lost 8 bases and J lost 6 bases. The CDR3 runs to 15 residues. Germline loops: CDR1 LNHNV, CDR2 YYDKDF (reference sequence).

The chain has TRBV9 and TRBJ1-6; no firm D call. Trimming removed 0 bases from V and 3 bases from J, with 7 bases in between. This CDR3 is 15 amino acids long. Germline CDR1 SGDLS, CDR2 YYNGEE. CDR3 loop: CASSVATGYNSPLHF. CDR3 DNA: TGTGCCAGCAGCGTAGCTACTGGCTATAATTCACCCCTCCACTTT.

This chain connects TRBV6-1 to TRBJ2-3; weak D call: TRBD1 (5 bases). The V gene lost 5 bases and the J gene lost 10 bases, with 10 bases spanning the gap. The CDR3 has 11 residues. Germline values: CDR1 MNHNS, CDR2 SASEGT. The CDR3 loop is CASSPGLAQYF. In nucleotides, the CDR3 is TGTGCCAGCAGTCCAGGGCTGGCGCAGTATTTT.

This sequence joins TRBV6-5 and TRBJ1-4; D possibly corresponds to TRBD1 (6 bases). V dropped 2 bases and J dropped 8 bases, with 6 bases sitting between them. Germline CDR1 and CDR2: MNHEY and SVGAGI. This CDR3 has 12 amino acids. As DNA, the CDR3 is TGTGCCAGCAGTTACGGGGGCGAAAAACTGTTTTTT. Translation: CASSYGGEKLFF.

J is TRBJ2-1 and V is TRBV6-5; TRBD2 agrees at 13 bases. V shed 2 bases, J shed 13 bases, and the junction held 5 bases outside the gene matches. The CDR3 is 14 amino acids. Germline V gene sequence: CDR1 MNHEY, CDR2 SVGAGI. CDR3 DNA sequence: TGTGCCAGCAGTTACGGGACTAGCGGGGCCAACCAGTTCTTC. This translates into CASSYGTSGANQFF.

CDR3 region: CASSLVQKYRELFF. In nucleotides, the CDR3 is TGTGCCAGCAGCTTAGTGCAGAAATACCGGGAGCTGTTTTTT. The V gene is TRBV11-2, the J gene TRBJ2-2; the D is unclear. V was trimmed by 1 base and J by 9 bases, leaving 12 bases between them. Germline loops: CDR1 SGHAT, CDR2 FQNNGV. The CDR3 totals 14 residues.

The chain is built from TRBV5-1 and TRBJ2-3; D possibly corresponds to TRBD1 (6 bases). CDR1 and CDR2 (germline): SGHRS, YFSETQ. CDR3 length: 16 residues. V lost 4 bases to trimming and J lost 4 bases, with 19 bases between them. The CDR3 sequence is CASSRQVARVADTQYF. The CDR3 nucleotides read TGCGCCAGCAGCCGACAGGTAGCAAGAGTCGCAGATACGCAGTATTTT. The variable domain in full, completed from reference TRBV5-1 and TRBJ2-3, reads KAGVTQTPRYLIKTRGQQVTLSCSPISGHRSVSWYQQTPGQGLQFLFEYFSETQRNKGNFPGRFSGRQFSNSRSEMNVSTLELGDSALYLCASSRQVARVADTQYFGPGTRLTVL.

The chain uses TRBV7-9 and TRBJ2-5; 12 bases map to TRBD1. J lost 11 bases, V lost 5 bases, and 6 bases had no gene match. CDR3 length: 13 amino acids. Germline V gene lookup returns CDR1 SEHNR and CDR2 FQNEAQ (reference sequence). CDR3 sequence reads: CASSPGGQGAQYF. CDR3 nucleotide sequence: TGTGCCAGCAGCCCTGGGGGACAGGGGGCGCAGTACTTC.

The chain carries TRBV6-5 and TRBJ1-5; D possibly corresponds to TRBD1 (6 bases). This CDR3 has 15 residues. Per germline, CDR1 MNHEY and CDR2 SVGAGI. V was cut by 0 bases and J by 3 bases, with 9 bases left in between. The CDR3 here is CASSYSRGFNQPQHF. DNA of the CDR3: TGTGCCAGCAGTTACTCCAGGGGATTCAATCAGCCCCAGCATTTT.

The count of this clone is one. The rearrangement links TRBV18 to TRBJ2-5, with TRBD2 matching over 7 bases. Unmatched junction bases numbered 4, after V lost 0 bases and J lost 3 bases. Per the germline V gene, CDR1 is KGHSH and CDR2 is LQKENI. This CDR3 has 15 amino acids. The CDR3 loop is CASSPPSLAEETQYF. The DNA of the CDR3 is TGTGCCAGCTCACCACCCTCCCTAGCGGAAGAGACCCAGTACTTC.

The chain combines TRBV5-1 with TRBJ2-5; 9 bases agree with TRBD1. There are 15 residues in the CDR3. The J segment lost 0 bases and the V segment lost 4 bases, leaving 4 bases of the junction unmatched. The germline CDR1 and CDR2 sequences are SGHRS and YFSETQ. The CDR3: CASSPRDRDQETQYF. CDR3 DNA: TGCGCCAGCAGCCCCCGGGACAGGGACCAAGAGACCCAGTACTTC.

The rearrangement uses TRBV5-4 and TRBJ2-7; D unresolved. Germline V gene sequence: CDR1 SGHNT, CDR2 YYREEE (reference sequence). V dropped 2 bases and J dropped 3 bases, with 12 bases sitting between them. The CDR3 length is 14 residues. The CDR3: CASSFSNAVYEQYF. The CDR3 DNA sequence: TGTGCCAGCAGCTTTTCTAATGCGGTCTACGAGCAGTACTTC.

The chain uses TRBV7-8 and TRBJ2-5; TRBD2 matches at 14 bases. Germline-derived CDR1 and CDR2 are SGHVS and FQNEAQ. V lost 4 bases, J lost 4 bases, and 5 bases stayed unmatched. The CDR3 is made up of 16 amino acids. CDR3 coding DNA: TGTGCCAGCAGCTCGGGGACTAGCGGGGGTCGAGAGACCCAGTACTTC. It translates to CASSSGTSGGRETQYF.

The V and J genes are TRBV11-3 and TRBJ1-6, with 7 bases identical to TRBD1. The CDR3 runs 15 residues. Germline CDR1 SGHNT, CDR2 YENEEA. Trimming at V came to 5 bases and at J to 7 bases, leaving 8 bases not matched to a gene. The CDR3 sequence: CASSPGVGGNSPLHF. CDR3 in DNA: TGTGCCAGCAGCCCGGGGGTAGGGGGCAATTCACCCCTCCACTTT.

The V gene is TRBV29-1, the J gene TRBJ1-1; the D is unclear. Germline V CDR1 and CDR2: SQVTM, ANQGSEA. Between the trimmed V and J ends, which lost 4 bases and 7 bases, there was a span of 16 bases. CDR3 size: 13 residues. This CDR3 is CSVGMSREGEAFF. The CDR3 DNA sequence: TGCAGCGTTGGGATGAGTCGCGAGGGTGAAGCTTTCTTT. Drawing the rest from reference TRBV29-1 and TRBJ1-1, the complete variable domain is SAVISQKPSRDICQRGTSLTIQCQVDSQVTMMFWYRQQPGQSLTLIATANQGSEATYESGFVIDKFPISRPNLTFSTLTVSNMSPEDSSIYLCSVGMSREGEAFFGQGTRLTVV.

This clone was seen only a few times. The chain links TRBV7-2 to TRBJ2-7; no clear D. CDR3 length: 13 residues. Germline-derived CDR1 and CDR2 are SGHTA and FQGNSA. Trimming shortened V by 5 bases and J by 3 bases, and 11 bases separated the two germline ends. CDR3 region: CASSPPVNYEQYF. The CDR3 bases are TGTGCCAGCAGCCCCCCAGTGAACTACGAGCAGTACTTC. Supplemented by reference TRBV7-2 and TRBJ2-7, the full variable domain reads GAGVSQSPSNKVTEKGKDVELRCDPISGHTALYWYRQSLGQGLEFLIYFQGNSAPDKSGLPSDRFSAERTGGSVSTLTIQRTQQEDSAVYLCASSPPVNYEQYFGPGTRLTVT.